The 30 T cell receptor beta chains below come from one sample, sequenced in a study of blood T cell repertoires in COVID-19. Using immunoSEQ multiplex PCR, the repertoire was profiled, and TCRdb retains in-frame clones only, with some absent. This table holds approximately 17,000 clones, roughly nine tenths found once. Specimen: peripheral blood. Every receptor here comes from a human donor in a cohort sampled during active COVID-19.

The J gene is TRBJ2-5, the V gene TRBV3-1 (or the pseudogene TRBV3-2); a weak D match, TRBD2 (5 bases). The CDR3 is 14 amino acids. V gave up 1 base and J gave up 5 bases, with 11 bases separating them. CDR1 and CDR2 (germline): LGHDT, YNNKEL (reference sequence). CDR3 in DNA: TGTGCCAGCAGCCAAGGTCTGGGAGTGGAGACCCAGTACTTC. The encoded protein is CASSQGLGVETQYF.

The rearrangement uses TRBV27 and TRBJ2-5; TRBD1 is a possible D gene (6 bases). The V and J ends lost 6 bases and 5 bases respectively, with 16 bases between them. There are 14 residues in the CDR3. From germline, CDR1 is MNHEY and CDR2 SMNVEV (reference sequence). This CDR3 is CASREDRMEETQYF. Written as DNA, the CDR3 is TGTGCCAGCAGGGAAGACAGGATGGAGGAGACCCAGTACTTC.

The chain recombines TRBV3-1 (or the pseudogene TRBV3-2) with TRBJ1-1; possible D gene TRBD1, 6 bases. V was clipped by 3 bases and J by 3 bases, with 14 bases between them. Germline V CDR1 and CDR2: LGHDT, YNNKEL (reference sequence). This CDR3 contains 15 residues. This chain's CDR3 is CASSHSFPGDTEAFF. The DNA for the CDR3 is TGTGCCAGCAGCCATTCTTTCCCAGGGGACACTGAAGCTTTCTTT.

The chain combines TRBV5-4 with TRBJ2-5; weak D call: TRBD2 (6 bases). V lost 10 bases to trimming and J lost 1 base, with 11 bases between them. CDR1 is SGHNT, CDR2 YYREEE, per germline (reference sequence). The CDR3 totals 12 residues. The CDR3 region is CALGGPQETQYF. For the CDR3, the DNA is TGTGCCTTGGGGGGTCCCCAAGAGACCCAGTACTTC. The full variable domain, its missing parts supplied by reference TRBV5-4 and TRBJ2-5, is ETGVTQSPTHLIKTRGQQVTLRCSSQSGHNTVSWYQQALGQGPQFIFQYYREEENGRGNFPPRFSGLQFPNYSSELNVNALELDDSALYLCALGGPQETQYFGPGTRLLVL.

The gene calls are TRBV6-5 and TRBJ2-2, with D possibly matching TRBD2 (5 bases). The CDR3 runs 15 residues. V was shortened by 7 bases and J by 0 bases, with 12 bases between the two germline ends. Germline CDR1 and CDR2: MNHEY and SVGAGI. The CDR3 region has the DNA TGTGCCAGCAAACGTGAGGGCGCGAACACCGGGGAGCTGTTTTTT. This encodes CASKREGANTGELFF.

The gene calls are TRBV10-3 and TRBJ1-2, with 8 bases that match TRBD1. The V segment lost 5 bases and the J segment 6 bases; nucleotides outside the gene matches: 5. Germline V gene lookup returns CDR1 ENHRY and CDR2 SYGVKD. The CDR3 has 13 amino acids. CDR3 region: CAISLTGAHGYTF. The CDR3 DNA follows: TGTGCCATCAGTCTGACAGGGGCTCATGGCTACACCTTC.

The genes are TRBV19 and TRBJ1-5, with D uncertain. The CDR3 length is 13 residues. The ends were cut back, 7 bases at V and 10 bases at J, with 17 bases in the middle. Per germline, CDR1 LNHDA and CDR2 SQIVND (reference sequence). In DNA form, the CDR3 reads TGTGCCAGTAATGAGAGCCCCGGGGAACCCCAGCATTTT. This translates into CASNESPGEPQHF.

The chain links TRBV19 to TRBJ1-1; tentative D call: TRBD1 (5 bases). The CDR3 has 15 residues. Germline-derived CDR1 and CDR2 are LNHDA and SQIVND (reference sequence). V was pared by 5 bases and J by 1 base, with 14 bases between. CDR3 in DNA: TGTGCCAGTAGTCACCGACAGTTCGGGAACACTGAAGCTTTCTTT. Residues: CASSHRQFGNTEAFF.

The chain is built from TRBV7-9 and TRBJ1-4; D possibly corresponds to TRBD1 (6 bases). V lost 3 bases to trimming and J lost 3 bases, with 11 bases between them. CDR1 and CDR2 from the germline V gene are SEHNR and FQNEAQ (reference sequence). The CDR3 contains 15 residues. The CDR3 nucleotides read TGTGCCAGCAGCTTTACAGGGACGGCTAATGAAAAACTGTTTTTT. This codes for CASSFTGTANEKLFF.

J is TRBJ2-3 and V is TRBV12-5; D is possibly TRBD2 (5 bases). This CDR3 comprises 16 residues. CDR1 is LGHNT, CDR2 FRNRAP, per germline. The V end lost 4 bases, the J end lost 2 bases, and 16 bases lay between the germline ends. The CDR3 nucleotides read TGTGCTAGTGGTTCGATGTTCGGACTCCCCACAGATACGCAGTATTTT. It encodes CASGSMFGLPTDTQYF.

The chain uses TRBV5-5 and TRBJ2-5; 8 bases line up with TRBD1. The trim removed 3 bases at V and 1 base at J, leaving 5 bases unmatched. Germline values: CDR1 SGHKS, CDR2 YYEKEE (reference sequence). The CDR3 is made up of 15 amino acids. As DNA, the CDR3 is TGTGCCAGCAGCTCCGCCGGGACAGGCCAAGAGACCCAGTACTTC. This gives the protein CASSSAGTGQETQYF.

The V and J genes are TRBV11-2 and TRBJ2-1; D is perhaps TRBD2 (7 bases). The CDR3 extends over 13 amino acids. V was trimmed by 5 bases and J by 7 bases, leaving 12 bases between them. In germline, CDR1 is SGHAT, CDR2 FQNNGV. The CDR3: CASSQGGANEQFF. Here the CDR3 DNA reads TGTGCCAGCAGCCAAGGGGGGGCGAATGAGCAGTTCTTC.

This clone was recorded only once. The chain joins TRBV18 to TRBJ2-3, with unresolved D. Trimming cost V 1 base and J 1 base, with 12 bases left between them. Germline values: CDR1 KGHSH, CDR2 LQKENI. This CDR3 contains 16 residues. The CDR3 here is CASSPRPARGTDTQYF. As DNA, the CDR3 is TGTGCCAGCTCACCACGGCCCGCTCGGGGCACAGATACGCAGTATTTT.

The V call is TRBV19, the J call TRBJ2-2; a possible D gene is TRBD2 (6 bases). Germline CDR1 is LNHDA and CDR2 is SQIVND (reference sequence). The CDR3 loop spans 14 amino acids. V was cut by 7 bases and J by 1 base, with 10 bases left in between. Written as DNA, the CDR3 is TGTGCCAGTAAGGCTAGCGTGAACACCGGGGAGCTGTTTTTT. Protein sequence: CASKASVNTGELFF.

The chain joins TRBV18 to TRBJ2-3, with 11 bases aligning to TRBD2. V dropped 4 bases and J dropped 2; count of bases not matched to a gene: 5. This CDR3 spans 16 amino acids. CDR1 and CDR2 (germline): KGHSH, LQKENI. Written as DNA, the CDR3 is TGTGCCAGCTCACTCGGGACTAGCGGATTCACAGATACGCAGTATTTT. This translates into CASSLGTSGFTDTQYF.

The genes are TRBV24-1 and TRBJ2-3; 12 bases are shared with TRBD1. The CDR3 extends over 17 amino acids. V dropped 5 bases and J dropped 2; count of bases not matched to a gene: 7. Germline V lookup: CDR1 KGHDR, CDR2 SFDVKD. This CDR3 reads CATSAPPGQGATDTQYF. CDR3 sequence (DNA): TGTGCCACCAGTGCTCCCCCGGGACAGGGGGCCACAGATACGCAGTATTTT.

The V gene is TRBV13, the J gene TRBJ1-3; 9 nucleotides line up with TRBD1. This CDR3 has 14 amino acids. CDR1 and CDR2 from the germline V gene are PRHDT and FYEKMQ (reference sequence). V trimming: 6 bases; J trimming: 1 base; junction bases outside the gene matches: 1. The CDR3 DNA reads TGTGCCAGCAGGACAGGGGGTTCTGGAAACACCATATATTTT. This encodes CASRTGGSGNTIYF.

The V gene is TRBV3-1 (or the pseudogene TRBV3-2), the J gene TRBJ1-3, with D maybe TRBD1 (5 bases). V was cut by 0 bases and J by 2 bases, with 20 bases left in between. The CDR3 contains 19 residues. Germline V gene sequence: CDR1 LGHDT, CDR2 YNNKEL (reference sequence). DNA of the CDR3: TGTGCCAGCAGCCAAGAAGTCCCTTTTCGTCCGGGGGCTGGAAACACCATATATTTT. This gives the protein CASSQEVPFRPGAGNTIYF.

The chain combines TRBV19 with TRBJ2-3, with a tentative D call TRBD2 (5 bases). CDR3 size: 15 residues. The germline V and J ends were trimmed by 2 bases and 0 bases, with 9 bases remaining between them. From germline, CDR1 is LNHDA and CDR2 SQIVND (reference sequence). CDR3 sequence: CASSIQGGSTDTQYF. Here the CDR3 DNA reads TGTGCCAGTAGTATACAAGGAGGAAGCACAGATACGCAGTATTTT.

The V gene is TRBV3-1 (or the pseudogene TRBV3-2), the J gene TRBJ1-1; a weak D match, TRBD1 (5 bases). This CDR3 has 14 amino acids. Germline CDR1 is LGHDT and CDR2 is YNNKEL (reference sequence). Deletions cut 4 bases from V and 1 base from J, with 10 bases between. The CDR3 reads CASSLIDRNTEAFF. As DNA, the CDR3 is TGTGCCAGCAGCCTTATAGACAGGAACACTGAAGCTTTCTTT.

The V and J genes are TRBV12-3 or TRBV12-4 and TRBJ1-2; unclear D gene. The V and J ends lost 3 bases and 8 bases respectively, with 10 bases between them. CDR3 length: 12 residues. The CDR3 region is CASSLVSRGYTF. The CDR3 nucleotides read TGTGCCAGCAGTTTGGTTTCGCGCGGCTACACCTTC.

This chain links TRBV11-3 with TRBJ2-1, with 13 bases fitting TRBD2. CDR1 is SGHNT and CDR2 is YENEEA in the germline V gene. The CDR3 is 14 amino acids. Trimming took 5 bases from V and 7 from J; bases not matched to a gene: 2. CDR3 amino acids: CASSPGLAGNEQFF. The DNA of the CDR3 is TGTGCCAGCAGCCCGGGACTAGCGGGGAATGAGCAGTTCTTC.

This chain uses TRBV29-1 with TRBJ1-3; weak D call: TRBD1 (5 bases). The CDR3 totals 13 residues. In germline, CDR1 is SQVTM, CDR2 ANQGSEA. V dropped 1 base and J dropped 2 bases, with 6 bases sitting between them. Here the CDR3 reads CSVEAGAGNTIYF. CDR3 nucleotide sequence: TGCAGCGTTGAAGCGGGGGCTGGAAACACCATATATTTT. Combining the CDR3 with reference TRBV29-1 and TRBJ1-3 gives the whole variable domain SAVISQKPSRDICQRGTSLTIQCQVDSQVTMMFWYRQQPGQSLTLIATANQGSEATYESGFVIDKFPISRPNLTFSTLTVSNMSPEDSSIYLCSVEAGAGNTIYFGEGSWLTVV.

This sequence joins TRBV7-6 and TRBJ2-1; 8 positions match TRBD2. This CDR3 spans 17 amino acids. Per germline, CDR1 SGHVS and CDR2 FNYEAQ. The J segment lost 7 bases and the V segment lost 3 bases, leaving 14 bases of the junction unmatched. The CDR3 DNA sequence: TGTGCCAGCAGCTTGATTAGCGGGACCACAGGGTATAATGAGCAGTTCTTC. Translating gives CASSLISGTTGYNEQFF.

This chain connects TRBV2 to TRBJ2-3; TRBD1 matches at 9 bases. Germline V CDR1 and CDR2: SNHLY, FYNNEI. The CDR3 totals 15 residues. The trim removed 2 bases at V and 6 bases at J, leaving 6 bases unmatched. CDR3 region: CASSEPGQGWDTQYF. The CDR3 DNA follows: TGTGCCAGCAGTGAACCGGGACAGGGATGGGATACGCAGTATTTT.

The chain employs TRBV3-1 (or the pseudogene TRBV3-2) and TRBJ2-3; TRBD2 is a possible D gene (6 bases). V dropped 1 base and J dropped 0 bases, with 14 bases sitting between them. Germline lookup yields CDR1 LGHDT and CDR2 YNNKEL (reference sequence). The CDR3 totals 17 residues. The CDR3 DNA reads TGTGCCAGCAGCCAAGTGTTCGGCGGGGTAAGCACAGATACGCAGTATTTT. Amino acids: CASSQVFGGVSTDTQYF.

This chain joins TRBV2 and TRBJ2-4, with a tentative D call TRBD1 (5 bases). Trimming took 4 bases from V and 0 from J, leaving 10 bases between them. CDR1 SNHLY and CDR2 FYNNEI come from the germline V gene. The CDR3 is 15 amino acids. In nucleotides, the CDR3 is TGTGCCAGCAGTGGACAGAGTTTAGCCAAAAACATTCAGTACTTC. It encodes CASSGQSLAKNIQYF.

The rearrangement uses TRBV7-2 and TRBJ2-7, with D perhaps TRBD2 (6 bases). The CDR3 is 13 residues long. Trimming pared 3 bases from V and 3 bases from J, leaving 9 bases between. The germline V gene has CDR1 SGHTA and CDR2 FQGNSA. In DNA, the CDR3 is TGTGCCAGCAGCTTGGGACTTATCTACGAGCAGTACTTC. Encoded protein: CASSLGLIYEQYF.

The chain has TRBV2 and TRBJ1-3, with 9 bases identical to TRBD1. This CDR3 comprises 12 residues. Trimming at V came to 6 bases and at J to 12 bases, leaving 6 bases not matched to a gene. Germline CDR1 is SNHLY and CDR2 is FYNNEI. The CDR3 DNA is TGTGCCAGCAGCGGGACAGGGAGGCACATATATTTT. Translating gives CASSGTGRHIYF.

The rearrangement links TRBV3-1 (or the pseudogene TRBV3-2) to TRBJ2-1, with D unresolved. The CDR3 runs to 13 residues. The V end lost 7 bases, the J end lost 6 bases, and 13 bases lay between the germline ends. Germline V gene lookup returns CDR1 LGHDT and CDR2 YNNKEL (reference sequence). CDR3 protein: CASTKESSNEQFF. Written as DNA, the CDR3 is TGTGCCAGCACCAAAGAGAGCTCCAATGAGCAGTTCTTC.